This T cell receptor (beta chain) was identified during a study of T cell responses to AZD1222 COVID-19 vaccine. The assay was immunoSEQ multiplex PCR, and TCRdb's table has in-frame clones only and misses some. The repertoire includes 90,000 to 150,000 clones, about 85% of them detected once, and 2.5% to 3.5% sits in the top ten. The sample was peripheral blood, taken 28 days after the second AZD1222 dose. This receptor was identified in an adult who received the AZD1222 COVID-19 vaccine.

The CDR3 bases are TGTGCCAGCAGTTCCGGGGCCGCAACTAATGAAAAACTGTTTTTT. Translation: CASSSGAATNEKLFF. The rearrangement joins TRBV28 to TRBJ1-4; perhaps TRBD1 as D (5 bases). Germline CDR1 reads MDHEN; CDR2 reads SYDVKM. This CDR3 has 15 residues. The V gene lost 4 bases and the J gene lost 0 bases, with 9 bases spanning the gap.